This paragraph reports one T cell receptor (beta chain). The record originates from a study of blood T cell repertoires in COVID-19. The CDR3 extends over 13 amino acids. Germline-derived CDR1 and CDR2 are SGHDN and FVKESK. Between the trimmed V and J ends, which lost 1 base and 4 bases, there was a span of 8 bases. Here immunoSEQ multiplex PCR was the method, and the copy in TCRdb shows in-frame clones only, minus some. The sample contains about 100,000 clones, approximately 93% of which appear only once. The sequenced sample was peripheral blood. This rearrangement joins TRBV14 to TRBJ2-7; D not certain. The receptor's source is a man aged 50 to 59 with active COVID-19. CDR3 DNA sequence: TGTGCCAGCAGCCAAGGCCGGTCGTACGAGCAGTACTTC. Protein product: CASSQGRSYEQYF.